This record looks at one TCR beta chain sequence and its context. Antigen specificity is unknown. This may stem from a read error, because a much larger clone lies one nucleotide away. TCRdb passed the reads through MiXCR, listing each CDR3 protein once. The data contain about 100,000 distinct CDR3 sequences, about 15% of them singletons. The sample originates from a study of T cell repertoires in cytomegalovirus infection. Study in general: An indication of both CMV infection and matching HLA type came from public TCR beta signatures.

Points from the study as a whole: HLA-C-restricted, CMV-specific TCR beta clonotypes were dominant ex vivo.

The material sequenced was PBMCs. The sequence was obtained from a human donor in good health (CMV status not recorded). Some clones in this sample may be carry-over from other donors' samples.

CDR3 nucleotides: TGTGCCAGTTCGGGGGGGCCCAACACCGGGGTGCTGTTTTTT. It translates to CASSGGPNTGVLFF. The chain employs TRBV7-2 and TRBJ2-2, with 8 nucleotides matching TRBD2. CDR3 length equals 14 residues. CDR1 and CDR2 from the germline V gene are SGHTA and FQGNSA. Full variable domain (remainder filled in from reference TRBV7-2 and TRBJ2-2): GAGVSQSPSNKVTEKGKDVELRCDPISGHTALYWYRQSLGQGLEFLIYFQGNSAPDKSGLPSDRFSAERTGGSVSTLTIQRTQQEDSAVYLCASSGGPNTGVLFFGEGSRLTVL.